The 11 T cell receptor beta chains below come from one sample, sequenced in a study of T cells in Graves' hyperthyroidism and ophthalmopathy. The TCR beta CDR3 regions underwent amplification using RNA transcripts as the source. TCR CDR3 underwent first-round RT-PCR with the HTBI primer set. TCRdb re-derived calls from the multiplex PCR reads in MiXCR, one entry per CDR3 protein. The sample holds hundreds of thousands of distinct CDR3 sequences; about 20% are singletons and the top ten take roughly 30%. Sample: blood. Receptor source: a man in his thirties or forties with Graves' ophthalmopathy.

Only a few counts were recorded for this clonotype. The chain uses TRBV4-2 and TRBJ2-1; 10 nucleotides line up with TRBD1. The CDR3 sequence is 15 residues long. J gave up 8 bases and V 4 bases, and 8 bases lay outside the gene matches. CDR1 is LGHNA and CDR2 is YNFKEQ in the germline V gene. The DNA for the CDR3 is TGTGCCAGCAGCCTAGGACAGGGGGGTTTGGATGAGCAGTTCTTC. Its protein is CASSLGQGGLDEQFF.

The CDR3 nucleotides read TGTGCCAGCAGTGGCAGAGCGGGAGGGCCCTCGACAGATACGCAGTATTTT. Encoded protein: CASSGRAGGPSTDTQYF. This chain connects TRBV9 to TRBJ2-3, with TRBD2 matching over 10 bases. Trimming removed 5 bases from V and 3 bases from J; junction bases left unmatched: 12. Looked up from germline, CDR1 is SGDLS and CDR2 is YYNGEE. CDR3 length: 17 residues. The full variable domain, its missing parts supplied by reference TRBV9 and TRBJ2-3, is DSGVTQTPKHLITATGQRVTLRCSPRSGDLSVYWYQQSLDQGLQFLIQYYNGEERAKGNILERFSAQQFPDLHSELNLSSLELGDSALYFCASSGRAGGPSTDTQYFGPGTRLTVL.

CDR3 DNA: TGTGCCAGCAGCGTATCGGAAAGGGACGGCACCGGGGAGCTGTTTTTT. Encoded protein: CASSVSERDGTGELFF. The chain carries TRBV9 and TRBJ2-2; TRBD1 or TRBD2 may be the D gene (5 bases each). Trimming pared 1 base from V and 4 bases from J, leaving 14 bases between. This CDR3 has 16 amino acids. Germline-derived CDR1 and CDR2 are SGDLS and YYNGEE.

This clonotype has a count of ten or more. The chain has TRBV3-1 and TRBJ2-2; 7 nucleotides match TRBD2. The CDR3 is 17 amino acids. Per the germline V gene, CDR1 is LGHDT and CDR2 is YNNKEL (reference sequence). J lost 0 bases, V lost 0 bases, and 4 bases had no gene match. CDR3 sequence reads: CASSQDQGGANTGELFF. Written as DNA, the CDR3 is TGTGCCAGCAGCCAAGACCAGGGAGGGGCGAACACCGGGGAGCTGTTTTTT.

V usage is TRBV19 and J usage is TRBJ1-2; D perhaps matches TRBD1 (6 bases). With 7 bases removed from V and 7 bases from J, the gap between germline ends came to 16 bases. CDR1 and CDR2 (germline): LNHDA, SQIVND (reference sequence). This CDR3 has 13 residues. CDR3 nucleotides: TGTGCCAGTACCGCCAGTCGGGGGCCTGGCTACACCTTC. It translates to CASTASRGPGYTF.

This clonotype was detected a few times. This chain uses TRBV11-2 with TRBJ2-2; D gene ambiguous. Trimming cost V 5 bases and J 5 bases, with 15 bases left between them. The CDR3 sequence is 15 residues long. The germline gives CDR1 SGHAT, CDR2 FQNNGV. The CDR3 is CASSRDWTPTGELFF. The CDR3 DNA sequence: TGTGCCAGCAGCCGAGACTGGACCCCGACCGGGGAGCTGTTTTTT.

The chain carries TRBV2 and TRBJ2-1; no clear D. Germline assignment: CDR1 SNHLY and CDR2 FYNNEI. This CDR3 has 12 amino acids. The germline V and J ends were trimmed by 6 bases and 9 bases, with 12 bases remaining between them. The DNA of the CDR3 is TGTGCCAGCAGACTGTCCTCTGGTGAGCAGTTCTTC. Translation gives CASRLSSGEQFF.

The chain uses TRBV28 and TRBJ2-3, with TRBD2 identical over 9 bases. The CDR3 is 15 residues long. Germline assignment: CDR1 MDHEN and CDR2 SYDVKM. Trimming cost V 5 bases and J 7 bases; bases outside gene matches: 10. The DNA for the CDR3 is TGTGCCAGCAGTGCGTCGAGCCTAGCGGGATATACGCAGTATTTT. Residues: CASSASSLAGYTQYF. Drawing the rest from reference TRBV28 and TRBJ2-3, the complete variable domain is DVKVTQSSRYLVKRTGEKVFLECVQDMDHENMFWYRQDPGLGLRLIYFSYDVKMKEKGDIPEGYSVSREKKERFSLILESASTNQTSMYLCASSASSLAGYTQYFGPGTRLTVL.

A few counts support this clonotype. The chain couples TRBV14 to TRBJ2-7, with 8 bases aligning to TRBD1. CDR1 is SGHDN and CDR2 is FVKESK in the germline V gene. CDR3 length equals 14 residues. V lost 3 bases, J lost 3 bases, and 4 bases stayed unmatched. Here the CDR3 DNA reads TGTGCCAGCAGCCAGACAGGGGCGGACTACGAGCAGTACTTC. Protein: CASSQTGADYEQYF.

This clonotype was counted at least ten times. This chain links TRBV7-9 with TRBJ2-5, with TRBD2 as a possible D gene (6 bases). Germline CDR1 and CDR2: SEHNR and FQNEAQ (reference sequence). The CDR3 contains 12 residues. The V end lost 10 bases, the J end lost 4 bases, and 13 bases lay between the germline ends. The CDR3 nucleotides read TGTGCCACCTGGAGGGCCGGAGAGACCCAGTACTTC. This gives the protein CATWRAGETQYF.

This clonotype was found many times. V and J are TRBV28 and TRBJ2-7; the match to TRBD2 covers 9 bases. Germline CDR1 MDHEN, CDR2 SYDVKM. The J segment lost 0 bases and the V segment lost 5 bases, leaving 14 bases of the junction unmatched. This CDR3 region has 18 residues. The CDR3 here is CASSQPGLAITSSYEQYF. The CDR3 nucleotides are TGTGCCAGCAGTCAACCGGGACTAGCCATAACGAGCTCCTACGAGCAGTACTTC.